This T cell receptor beta chain was sequenced during a study of identical twins. Study-wide results and limits: In drawing conclusions, the study used cross-sectional statistical analysis and did not follow the same donors. While abundant cord blood beta clonotypes carried fewer insertions, memory repertoires showed no such pattern.

Ten or more counts support this clonotype. Its target is unknown. CDR1 and CDR2 (germline): KGHDR, SFDVKD. V was cut by 0 bases and J by 3 bases, with 4 bases left in between. The CDR3 spans 14 residues. Healthy Caucasians were all of the donors. Each CDR3 protein is one row after TCRdb ran MiXCR on the 5' RACE reads. This table has a few hundred thousand distinct CDR3 sequences, approximately 8.7% appearing once. The receptor was isolated from a woman in her forties or fifties in good health. The sample consisted of naive T cells sorted from blood. The genes are TRBV24-1 and TRBJ2-2, with D uncertain. The DNA of the CDR3 is TGTGCCACCAGTGATTTGCGATACACCGGGGAGCTGTTTTTT. It yields the protein CATSDLRYTGELFF.